This T cell receptor (beta chain) was retrieved from a study of blood T cells in healthy people across ages. In its sample, this clonotype was seen a few times. The V gene lost 1 base and the J gene lost 6 bases, with 7 bases spanning the gap. Germline V gene sequence: CDR1 SGHVS, CDR2 FNYEAQ. This CDR3 spans 13 amino acids. The authors ran a second PCR of 7 to 11 cycles using a sample-barcoded 5' primer and a J-beta primer mix. TCRdb re-called the 5' RACE reads through MiXCR, storing one row per CDR3 protein. The data contain 800,000 or so distinct CDR3 sequences, around 25% of them seen just once; the ten biggest clones take up approximately 3.7%. This sample also belongs to another study, concerning T cells of mothers and their children. As reported in that work: Related pairs of mothers and children showed slightly higher, non-significant overlap versus unrelated pairs.

Sequenced sample: blood. The chain combines TRBV7-6 with TRBJ1-5; D ambiguous. This sequence was found in a boy aged 5-17 years in good health. CDR3 protein: CASSLGILQPQHF. The CDR3 DNA sequence: TGTGCCAGCAGCTTAGGGATTCTTCAGCCCCAGCATTTT. The full variable domain, completed using reference TRBV7-6 and TRBJ1-5, is GAGVSQSPRYKVTKRGQDVALRCDPISGHVSLYWYRQALGQGPEFLTYFNYEAQQDKSGLPNDRFSAERPEGSISTLTIQRTEQRDSAMYRCASSLGILQPQHFGDGTRLSIL.